This TCR beta chain comes out of a study of cytomegalovirus exposure and HLA in healthy donors. Study context: A prior study identified some 100 million unique TCR beta sequences from about 179 million T cells.

The PCR made use of 60 Vbeta and 13 Jbeta primers. Clones were read by immunoSEQ multiplex PCR, and TCRdb kept only the in-frame ones, dropping some. The sample yields roughly 120,000 clones, more than 60% seen once. This clone was detected only a few times. Its target is not known. Study observations and caveats: Both high specificity and high sensitivity reportedly marked the classifier's diagnosis of cytomegalovirus status. Three chains tied to CMV proved CMV antigen-specific in vitro.

Germline values: CDR1 KGHSH, CDR2 LQKENI. The CDR3 is 14 amino acids. V was pared by 6 bases and J by 2 bases, with 4 bases of the junction left unmatched. This receptor was taken from a woman aged 60-75 years in good health and CMV-seropositive. Sequencing used PBMCs. The V call is TRBV18, the J call TRBJ2-7; TRBD1 matches at 10 bases. DNA for the CDR3: TGTGCCAGCTCCCCGGGACAGGGGACCTACGAGCAGTACTTC. Translation gives CASSPGQGTYEQYF.